The rows below give T cell receptor beta chains drawn from one sample of a study of blood T cells in healthy people across ages. TCRdb independently ran MiXCR on the 5' RACE reads; one entry per CDR3 protein. The sample lists about 1.1 million distinct CDR3 sequences, around two fifths occurring once. Source material: blood. These receptors were obtained from a man aged 18-30 years in good health. CDR3s leave out the opening cysteine and the closing phenylalanine or tryptophan.

CDR3aa: ASSQDYKRSPGNTIY
v_gene: TRBV4-2
j_gene: TRBJ1-3

CDR3aa: ASSLSLQSYEQY
v_gene: TRBV11-2
j_gene: TRBJ2-7

CDR3aa: ASSPTGTDTGELF
v_gene: TRBV7-9
j_gene: TRBJ2-2

CDR3aa: ASSPIITGTVAYEQY
v_gene: TRBV18
j_gene: NA

CDR3aa: SGDRARETQY
v_gene: TRBV29-1
j_gene: NA

CDR3aa: ASSLLLRDSGNTIY
v_gene: TRBV7-6
j_gene: TRBJ1-3

CDR3aa: ASSLRDRPSCEQY
v_gene: TRBV7-2
j_gene: TRBJ2-7

CDR3aa: ASSFTPTVPYEQF
v_gene: TRBV12-3/TRBV12-4
j_gene: TRBJ2-1

CDR3aa: ATGDRGQDYGYT
v_gene: TRBV24-1
j_gene: TRBJ1-2

CDR3aa: ASSQRLAGTDTQY
v_gene: TRBV4-3
j_gene: TRBJ2-3

CDR3aa: ASSLMVRGSYGYT
v_gene: TRBV3-1
j_gene: TRBJ1-2

CDR3aa: ASNPGLASLEQF
v_gene: TRBV12-3/TRBV12-4
j_gene: TRBJ2-1

CDR3aa: ASSGDSYGYT
v_gene: TRBV9
j_gene: TRBJ1-2

CDR3aa: ASSRGGPTSTDTQY
v_gene: TRBV4-3
j_gene: TRBJ2-3

CDR3aa: ASSAGTDQPQH
v_gene: TRBV7-9
j_gene: TRBJ1-5

CDR3aa: ASSPGVQETQY
v_gene: TRBV12-3/TRBV12-4
j_gene: TRBJ2-5

CDR3aa: SATSGRAQNNEQY
v_gene: TRBV20-1
j_gene: TRBJ2-7

CDR3aa: VSSLSIGRPDTQY
v_gene: TRBV5-1
j_gene: TRBJ2-3

CDR3aa: ASGQGHTQGPRFITEAF
v_gene: TRBV4-3
j_gene: TRBJ1-1

CDR3aa: AGSLAGTSGNEQF
v_gene: TRBV7-2
j_gene: TRBJ2-1

CDR3aa: ASSLRAGQATNEKLF
v_gene: TRBV7-9
j_gene: TRBJ1-4

CDR3aa: ASSQDWAASDTQY
v_gene: TRBV4-2
j_gene: TRBJ2-3

CDR3aa: ASSQYGRGYT
v_gene: TRBV16
j_gene: TRBJ1-2

CDR3aa: AISESNLGSPLH
v_gene: TRBV10-3
j_gene: TRBJ1-6

CDR3aa: ASSNLDSLTEAF
v_gene: TRBV4-1
j_gene: TRBJ1-1

CDR3aa: ASSRAGVKFNEQF
v_gene: TRBV6-5
j_gene: TRBJ2-1

CDR3aa: ASSFRSLGRSYNEQY
v_gene: TRBV6-5
j_gene: TRBJ2-7

CDR3aa: ASSQERGGISEAF
v_gene: TRBV4-3
j_gene: TRBJ1-1

CDR3aa: ASKVGTEAF
v_gene: TRBV28
j_gene: TRBJ1-1

CDR3aa: ASSLTDREETQY
v_gene: TRBV5-1
j_gene: TRBJ2-5

CDR3aa: ASSLNAGTNSPLH
v_gene: TRBV7-3
j_gene: TRBJ1-6